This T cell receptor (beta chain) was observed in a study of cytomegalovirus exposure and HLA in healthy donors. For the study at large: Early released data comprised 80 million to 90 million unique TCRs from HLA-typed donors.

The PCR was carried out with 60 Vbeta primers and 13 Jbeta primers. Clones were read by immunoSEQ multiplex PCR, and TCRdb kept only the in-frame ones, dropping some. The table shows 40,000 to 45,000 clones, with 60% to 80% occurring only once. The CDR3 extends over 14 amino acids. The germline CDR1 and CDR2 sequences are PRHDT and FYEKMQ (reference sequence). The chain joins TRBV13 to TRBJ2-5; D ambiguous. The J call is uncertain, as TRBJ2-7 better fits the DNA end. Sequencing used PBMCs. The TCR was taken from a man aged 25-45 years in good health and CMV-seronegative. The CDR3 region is CASSNSGGFYEQYF. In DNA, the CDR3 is TGTGCCAGCAGCAACTCGGGTGGGTTCTACGAGCAGTACTTC.